Below are 24 T cell receptor beta chains sequenced from a single sample in a study of cytomegalovirus exposure and HLA in healthy donors. PCR involved 60 Vbeta and 13 Jbeta primers. Some clones are missing from TCRdb's copy, which holds only in-frame ones; the method was immunoSEQ multiplex PCR. Of fewer than 200,000 clones detected, approximately 75% appear once; the ten largest clones hold less than 1.6%. The specimen sequenced was PBMCs. Receptor source: a girl aged 5 to 17 in good health and CMV-seronegative.

This clone occurred a few times. The gene calls are TRBV7-9 and TRBJ1-2, with 7 bases aligning to TRBD1. This CDR3 is built from 13 residues. The J segment lost 2 bases and the V segment lost 7 bases, leaving 4 bases of the junction unmatched. Germline lookup yields CDR1 SEHNR and CDR2 FQNEAQ (reference sequence). CDR3 nucleotides: TGTGCCAGCATCAAACAGGGGAACTATGGCTACACCTTC. It is translated as CASIKQGNYGYTF.

The genes are TRBV6-6 and TRBJ1-2; possibly TRBD1 for D (6 bases). V lost 4 bases and J 4 bases, leaving 13 bases between the germline ends. This CDR3 has 14 residues. CDR1 MNHNY and CDR2 SVGAGI come from the germline V gene (reference sequence). The CDR3 loop is CASSLVQGGYGYTF. The CDR3 DNA sequence: TGTGCCAGCAGTTTAGTACAGGGTGGCTATGGCTACACCTTC.

The chain joins TRBV15 to TRBJ1-5, with D unresolved. This CDR3 contains 14 residues. Germline assignment: CDR1 LNHNV and CDR2 YYDKDF (reference sequence). The V gene lost 3 bases and the J gene lost 5 bases, with 11 bases spanning the gap. The DNA for the CDR3 is TGTGCCACCAGCAGCGCCGCGGCCGATCAGCCCCAGCATTTT. Translation gives CATSSAAADQPQHF. The variable domain in full, completed from reference TRBV15 and TRBJ1-5, reads DAMVIQNPRYQVTQFGKPVTLSCSQTLNHNVMYWYQQKSSQAPKLLFHYYDKDFNNEADTPDNFQSRRPNTSFCFLDIRSPGLGDTAMYLCATSSAAADQPQHFGDGTRLSIL.

This sequence joins TRBV18 and TRBJ2-5; 8 bases fit TRBD1. This CDR3 spans 16 amino acids. After removal of 0 bases from V and 1 base from J, the junction contained 4 bases not matched to a gene. CDR1 and CDR2 (germline): KGHSH, LQKENI. This chain's CDR3 is CASSPPSQGAQETQYF. The CDR3 DNA sequence: TGTGCCAGCTCACCACCCTCTCAGGGGGCCCAAGAGACCCAGTACTTC. Based on the CDR3 plus reference TRBV18 and TRBJ2-5, the full variable domain is NAGVMQNPRHLVRRRGQEARLRCSPMKGHSHVYWYRQLPEEGLKFMVYLQKENIIDESGMPKERFSAEFPKEGPSILRIQQVVRGDSAAYFCASSPPSQGAQETQYFGPGTRLLVL.

This chain connects TRBV5-4 to TRBJ1-1; 9 nucleotides align to TRBD1. CDR1 SGHNT and CDR2 YYREEE come from the germline V gene (reference sequence). There are 16 residues in the CDR3. J was trimmed by 3 bases and V by 4 bases; bases with no gene match: 10. The CDR3 DNA reads as TGTGCCAGCAGCCCCCCGGGACAGGGCGCGGACACTGAAGCTTTCTTT. This sequence encodes CASSPPGQGADTEAFF.

The CDR3 DNA reads TGTGCCTGGAGGTCAGGCGTACCTGAAGCTTTCTTT. Encoded protein: CAWRSGVPEAFF. This chain links TRBV30 with TRBJ1-1, with D uncertain. Germline lookup yields CDR1 GTSNPN and CDR2 SVGIG (reference sequence). This CDR3 comprises 12 residues. V was trimmed by 3 bases and J by 6 bases, leaving 11 bases between them.

This clone was seen a handful of times. The chain carries TRBV27 and TRBJ2-7; 7 bases are shared with TRBD2. V was pared by 2 bases and J by 0 bases, with 1 base of the junction left unmatched. Germline V gives CDR1 MNHEY, CDR2 SMNVEV (reference sequence). The CDR3 runs 14 residues. The CDR3 region has the DNA TGTGCCAGCAGTTTAGGCGGGAGCTCCTACGAGCAGTACTTC. Translated: CASSLGGSSYEQYF.

On this clone itself: At the DNA level, this CDR3 is encoded by other sequences in the same sample as well. This rearrangement joins TRBV19 to TRBJ1-1; the D is unclear. Germline CDR1 and CDR2: LNHDA and SQIVND (reference sequence). The CDR3 is made up of 14 amino acids. Trimming pared 3 bases from V and 1 base from J, leaving 9 bases between. The DNA of the CDR3 is TGTGCCAGTAGTATCGACGGCGGGAACACTGAAGCTTTCTTT. The encoded protein is CASSIDGGNTEAFF.

On this clone itself: The sample carries other DNA sequences with the same CDR3. The rearrangement uses TRBV7-3 and TRBJ2-3, with 12 bases fitting TRBD2. Germline CDR1 reads SGHTA; CDR2 reads FQGTGA. The CDR3 is made up of 15 amino acids. With V trimmed by 4 bases and J by 5 bases, 4 bases remained unmatched. CDR3 nucleotides: TGTGCCAGCAGCTCACTAGCGGGGGGTGGAGATACGCAGTATTTT. Translation gives CASSSLAGGGDTQYF.

The chain joins TRBV2 to TRBJ1-5, with D possibly being TRBD1 (6 bases). This CDR3 contains 15 residues. Germline values: CDR1 SNHLY, CDR2 FYNNEI. The V gene lost 4 bases and the J gene lost 0 bases, with 10 bases spanning the gap. CDR3 sequence reads: CASSAGAGSNQPQHF. CDR3 DNA sequence: TGTGCCAGCAGTGCAGGGGCCGGTAGCAATCAGCCCCAGCATTTT.

In nucleotides, the CDR3 is TGTGCCAGCAGCCAGGGGGCCATTGGTCAGCCCCAGCATTTT. Amino acids: CASSQGAIGQPQHF. The chain is built from TRBV14 and TRBJ1-5; tentative D call: TRBD1 (6 bases). CDR3 length: 14 residues. CDR1 is SGHDN, CDR2 FVKESK, per germline. The V and J ends lost 3 bases and 6 bases respectively, with 12 bases between them.

The chain carries TRBV13 and TRBJ1-2, with TRBD1 matching 7 bases. The CDR3 is 15 residues long. Per the germline V gene, CDR1 is PRHDT and CDR2 is FYEKMQ (reference sequence). J gave up 6 bases and V 3 bases, and 10 bases lay outside the gene matches. Written as DNA, the CDR3 is TGTGCCAGCAGCTTGGGGGACAGCCCGAGCGATGGCTACACCTTC. Amino acids: CASSLGDSPSDGYTF.

This chain joins TRBV7-6 and TRBJ2-5, with 10 bases lining up with TRBD1. V lost 7 bases to trimming and J lost 4 bases; unmatched junction nucleotides: 6. The CDR3 consists of 14 residues. CDR1 SGHVS and CDR2 FNYEAQ come from the germline V gene. The CDR3 DNA is TGTGCCAGCAACCCGGGACAGGGGCTAGAGACCCAGTACTTC. Translated: CASNPGQGLETQYF. Combining the CDR3 with reference TRBV7-6 and TRBJ2-5 gives the whole variable domain GAGVSQSPRYKVTKRGQDVALRCDPISGHVSLYWYRQALGQGPEFLTYFNYEAQQDKSGLPNDRFSAERPEGSISTLTIQRTEQRDSAMYRCASNPGQGLETQYFGPGTRLLVL.

This rearrangement joins TRBV5-1 to TRBJ2-5, with D possibly TRBD1 on 6 matching bases. V gave up 4 bases and J gave up 2 bases, with 12 bases separating them. CDR1 is SGHRS and CDR2 is YFSETQ in the germline V gene. This CDR3 is built from 14 residues. The CDR3 reads CASSRGQGQETQYF. The CDR3 coding sequence is TGCGCCAGCAGCCGTGGCCAGGGGCAAGAGACCCAGTACTTC.

The V gene is TRBV6-5, the J gene TRBJ1-3, with 9 bases lining up with TRBD1. Germline CDR1 MNHEY, CDR2 SVGAGI. Trimming cost V 6 bases and J 7 bases; bases outside gene matches: 10. The CDR3 is 15 amino acids. CDR3 in DNA: TGTGCCAGCAGCGCCTCGGGACAGGGTTTGAACACCATATATTTT. It translates to CASSASGQGLNTIYF.

The chain employs TRBV9 and TRBJ1-5, with 8 bases aligning to TRBD1. Losses at the gene ends were 4 bases for V and 5 bases for J; bases not matched to a gene: 8. Germline V gene sequence: CDR1 SGDLS, CDR2 YYNGEE. The CDR3 spans 15 residues. The CDR3, as DNA: TGTGCCAGCAGCACCGGGACAGGTTATGATCAGCCCCAGCATTTT. The encoded protein is CASSTGTGYDQPQHF.

J is TRBJ2-2 and V is TRBV6-5; D may be TRBD1 (5 bases). The germline V gene encodes CDR1 MNHEY and CDR2 SVGAGI. The CDR3 contains 15 residues. Trimming removed 0 bases at V and 3 bases at J, with 8 bases between. CDR3 residues: CASSYSPGYTGELFF. CDR3 DNA sequence: TGTGCCAGCAGTTACTCACCAGGGTACACCGGGGAGCTGTTTTTT.

This clone turned up a few times. The chain joins TRBV7-2 to TRBJ2-7, with 9 positions matching TRBD2. This CDR3 is built from 14 residues. J was trimmed by 6 bases and V by 5 bases; bases with no gene match: 8. Germline V CDR1 and CDR2: SGHTA, FQGNSA. The CDR3, as DNA: TGTGCCAGCAGCGAGCTAGCGGGGACCCCCGAGCAGTACTTC. Protein product: CASSELAGTPEQYF. Filled out from reference TRBV7-2 and TRBJ2-7, the complete variable domain reads GAGVSQSPSNKVTEKGKDVELRCDPISGHTALYWYRQSLGQGLEFLIYFQGNSAPDKSGLPSDRFSAERTGGSVSTLTIQRTQQEDSAVYLCASSELAGTPEQYFGPGTRLTVT.

This rearrangement joins TRBV7-9 to TRBJ1-4; no definite D call. This CDR3 has 14 amino acids. The germline V and J ends were trimmed by 3 bases and 0 bases, with 5 bases remaining between them. The germline CDR1 and CDR2 sequences are SEHNR and FQNEAQ (reference sequence). DNA for the CDR3: TGTGCCAGCAGCTTCGGTTCAACTAATGAAAAACTGTTTTTT. The encoded protein is CASSFGSTNEKLFF.

The V and J genes are TRBV2 and TRBJ2-2; TRBD1 aligns across 8 bases. CDR1 and CDR2 (germline): SNHLY, FYNNEI. This CDR3 comprises 18 residues. V shed 1 base and J 7 bases; nucleotides not matched to a gene: 14. The CDR3 loop is CASSEDGWTGSRGGELFF. DNA for the CDR3: TGTGCCAGCAGTGAAGACGGATGGACAGGGAGTCGGGGCGGGGAGCTGTTTTTT.

CDR3 sequence reads: CNVRNRDNTEAFF. The CDR3 DNA reads TGCAACGTCCGAAACAGGGATAACACTGAAGCTTTCTTT. The rearrangement links TRBV29-1 to TRBJ1-1; D perhaps matches TRBD1 (6 bases). This CDR3 has 13 amino acids. CDR1 SQVTM and CDR2 ANQGSEA come from the germline V gene.

This chain joins TRBV10-2 and TRBJ2-6; TRBD1 matches 10 bases. J gave up 0 bases and V 5 bases, and 1 base lay outside the gene matches. The CDR3 contains 16 residues. Germline V lookup: CDR1 WSHSY, CDR2 SAAADI. The CDR3 region has the DNA TGCGCCAGCAGTCGGGACAGGGGCTCTGGGGCCAACGTCCTGACTTTC. Translating it yields CASSRDRGSGANVLTF.

In this sample, this clone turned up a few times. The chain carries TRBV2 and TRBJ2-5; the D gene is possibly TRBD2 (6 bases). Germline CDR1 reads SNHLY; CDR2 reads FYNNEI. Between the trimmed V and J ends, which lost 4 bases and 3 bases, there was a span of 12 bases. The CDR3 has 14 amino acids. CDR3 sequence reads: CASSGDLIKETQYF. The CDR3 DNA follows: TGTGCCAGCAGTGGGGACTTAATTAAAGAGACCCAGTACTTC.

The CDR3 protein is CSVGGGTGTAFF. The CDR3 nucleotides are TGCAGCGTTGGGGGTGGGACAGGGACAGCTTTCTTT. The chain couples TRBV29-1 to TRBJ1-1; TRBD1 agrees at 9 bases. The ends lost 4 bases at V and 10 bases at J; junction bases unmatched: 7. Per germline, CDR1 SQVTM and CDR2 ANQGSEA. CDR3 length equals 12 residues.